These 17 T cell receptor beta chains share one sample of origin, sequenced in a study of beta chain features in type 1 diabetes. Study-level findings and limits: Across all four CD4+ subsets, people with type 1 diabetes showed modestly shorter TCRB CDR3s.

These receptors' antigens are unknown. Since all of the isolated RNA was reverse transcribed, expressed TCRB transcripts were what got sequenced. Method: immunoSEQ multiplex PCR; TCRdb's copy keeps in-frame clones and lacks some. There are a few hundred thousand clones in the sample; around 21% occur only once, and more than 0.025% lies in the top ten. Material for sequencing was naive CD4+ T cells from blood. Source of these receptors: a woman in her thirties or forties with type 1 diabetes.

A few counts support this clone. The rearrangement uses TRBV18 and TRBJ1-2; tentative D call: TRBD1 (6 bases). CDR3 size: 14 residues. V shed 5 bases and J shed 8 bases, with 18 bases lying between them. The germline CDR1 and CDR2 sequences are KGHSH and LQKENI. CDR3 in DNA: TGTGCCAGCTCATCCACGCGGACAGCGGGAGGCTACACCTTC. It specifies CASSSTRTAGGYTF.

This clone was seen a handful of times. V and J are TRBV19 and TRBJ2-6; TRBD1 matches 10 bases. J lost 2 bases, V lost 1 base, and 5 bases had no gene match. The CDR3 sequence is 18 residues long. The germline V gene encodes CDR1 LNHDA and CDR2 SQIVND (reference sequence). CDR3 coding DNA: TGTGCCAGTAGTATAGGGGGACAGGGGATCACTGGGGCCAACGTCCTGACTTTC. Its protein product is CASSIGGQGITGANVLTF.

This clone was recorded once. The rearrangement links TRBV25-1 to TRBJ2-7; TRBD2 matches 7 bases. V was clipped by 1 base and J by 3 bases; unmatched bases: 0. Per the germline V gene, CDR1 is MGHDK and CDR2 is SYGVNS. The CDR3 is made up of 13 amino acids. As DNA, the CDR3 is TGTGCCAGCAGTGAATGGGAGGGCTACGAGCAGTACTTC. This codes for CASSEWEGYEQYF.

CDR3 sequence (DNA): TGTGCCAGTAGTACCTACACTGAAGCTTTCTTT. This codes for CASSTYTEAFF. The gene calls are TRBV19 and TRBJ1-1; D uncertain. The CDR3 spans 11 residues. Germline CDR1 LNHDA, CDR2 SQIVND (reference sequence). The ends were cut back, 4 bases at V and 3 bases at J, with 3 bases in the middle.

The chain carries TRBV27 and TRBJ1-2; TRBD1 agrees at 7 bases. There are 13 residues in the CDR3. The junction had 5 bases not matched to a gene; V was cut back by 2 bases and J by 8 bases. CDR1 MNHEY and CDR2 SMNVEV come from the germline V gene (reference sequence). CDR3 region: CASSLQQGRGYTF. The CDR3 DNA sequence: TGTGCCAGCAGTTTACAACAGGGGCGAGGCTACACCTTC.

This clone occurred a few times. The V and J genes are TRBV27 and TRBJ2-1, with TRBD1 identical over 8 bases. CDR1 and CDR2 from the germline V gene are MNHEY and SMNVEV (reference sequence). Trimming took 6 bases from V and 7 from J; bases not matched to a gene: 14. The CDR3 spans 16 residues. DNA of the CDR3: TGTGCCAGCAGGAACTCGCAGGGGGCGCTTAGAAATGAGCAGTTCTTC. Residues: CASRNSQGALRNEQFF.

The rearrangement links TRBV18 to TRBJ2-1; 15 bases match TRBD2. J gave up 8 bases and V 3 bases, and 5 bases lay outside the gene matches. The CDR3 sequence is 16 residues long. In germline, CDR1 is KGHSH, CDR2 LQKENI. The CDR3 bases are TGTGCCAGCTCACCGCCGGGACTAGCGGGAGGAGATGAGCAGTTCTTC. Its protein is CASSPPGLAGGDEQFF.

This clone occurred a few times. The V and J genes are TRBV4-2 and TRBJ2-7, with D maybe TRBD2 (6 bases). The germline gives CDR1 LGHNA, CDR2 YNFKEQ. This CDR3 is 16 amino acids long. V was clipped by 0 bases and J by 0 bases, with 12 bases between them. DNA for the CDR3: TGTGCCAGCAGCCAAGAGGGACTTCCCAGCTCCTACGAGCAGTACTTC. Protein sequence: CASSQEGLPSSYEQYF.

This clone has just one count. The chain links TRBV5-1 to TRBJ2-1; 7 positions match TRBD2. Trimming took 4 bases from V and 0 from J; bases not matched to a gene: 1. Germline CDR1 SGHRS, CDR2 YFSETQ. This CDR3 comprises 14 residues. The CDR3 nucleotides read TGCGCCAGCAGCACGGGGGGCTCCTACAATGAGCAGTTCTTC. Its protein product is CASSTGGSYNEQFF.

The chain recombines TRBV6-5 with TRBJ1-5; 8 positions agree with TRBD1. Germline V gene lookup returns CDR1 MNHEY and CDR2 SVGAGI. The CDR3 is 14 amino acids. Unmatched junction bases numbered 7, after V lost 5 bases and J lost 7 bases. The CDR3 bases are TGTGCCAGCAGTGGTGGACAGGGTCGACAGCCCCAGCATTTT. This codes for CASSGGQGRQPQHF.

The CDR3 sequence is CASSYQLLYEQYF. CDR3 sequence (DNA): TGTGCCAGCAGCTATCAACTGCTCTACGAGCAGTACTTC. The chain couples TRBV7-2 to TRBJ2-7; no clear D gene. Germline V gene lookup returns CDR1 SGHTA and CDR2 FQGNSA. The CDR3 length is 13 residues. V lost 4 bases, J lost 3 bases, and 10 bases lay in between. The whole variable domain, filled in from reference TRBV7-2 and TRBJ2-7, reads GAGVSQSPSNKVTEKGKDVELRCDPISGHTALYWYRQSLGQGLEFLIYFQGNSAPDKSGLPSDRFSAERTGGSVSTLTIQRTQQEDSAVYLCASSYQLLYEQYFGPGTRLTVT.

The gene calls are TRBV7-9 and TRBJ1-1; D not resolved. The length of the CDR3 is 14 residues. V was clipped by 4 bases and J by 3 bases, with 12 bases between them. Germline values: CDR1 SEHNR, CDR2 FQNEAQ (reference sequence). The CDR3 DNA follows: TGTGCCAGCAGCTGGGCGGGGTTGGACACTGAAGCTTTCTTT. Translated: CASSWAGLDTEAFF.

This clone has more than one count but fewer than ten. The gene calls are TRBV9 and TRBJ2-7; D is perhaps TRBD2 (6 bases). This CDR3 region has 15 residues. The V and J ends lost 4 bases and 3 bases respectively, with 17 bases between them. Germline V gives CDR1 SGDLS, CDR2 YYNGEE. As DNA, the CDR3 is TGTGCCAGCAGCACGTACCGGGACTCCTTCTACGAGCAGTACTTC. Its protein product is CASSTYRDSFYEQYF.

J is TRBJ2-7 and V is TRBV28; 8 nucleotides line up with TRBD1. This CDR3 region has 14 residues. CDR1 and CDR2 from the germline V gene are MDHEN and SYDVKM. V dropped 7 bases and J dropped 6; count of bases not matched to a gene: 11. DNA of the CDR3: TGTGCCAGCATCGGGCAGGGGGCTCTCTCCGAGCAGTACTTC. Translating it yields CASIGQGALSEQYF.

In its sample, this clone was seen a few times. The chain is built from TRBV2 and TRBJ2-3; maybe TRBD2 (5 bases). V lost 6 bases, J lost 6 bases, and 22 bases lay in between. Germline V CDR1 and CDR2: SNHLY, FYNNEI. The CDR3 runs 16 residues. The CDR3 loop reads CASRKQTTRVQDTQYF. The CDR3 DNA reads TGTGCCAGCAGAAAACAGACTACGCGGGTGCAGGATACGCAGTATTTT.

This clone was detected a few times. The J gene is TRBJ1-2, the V gene TRBV7-3, with 7 bases that match TRBD1. Germline V gives CDR1 SGHTA, CDR2 FQGTGA. Trimming took 2 bases from V and 6 from J; bases not matched to a gene: 12. The length of the CDR3 is 16 residues. The CDR3 nucleotides are TGTGCCAGCAGCTTAGCCCCCCGGGGGACAGTGGATGGCTACACCTTC. As protein: CASSLAPRGTVDGYTF.

This rearrangement joins TRBV19 to TRBJ2-3; D is ambiguous. The length of the CDR3 is 13 residues. CDR1 is LNHDA and CDR2 is SQIVND in the germline V gene (reference sequence). V was shortened by 8 bases and J by 3 bases, with 12 bases between the two germline ends. The CDR3 region is CASCPYETDTQYF. The CDR3, as DNA: TGTGCCAGTTGTCCCTACGAGACAGATACGCAGTATTTT.